The 9 T cell receptor beta chains listed next were all sequenced from one sample in a study of T cells in Graves' hyperthyroidism and ophthalmopathy. The CDR3 regions of TCR beta were amplified from RNA transcripts. Primed by the HTBI set, a first-round RT-PCR was run on the TCR CDR3. TCRdb used MiXCR to reprocess the multiplex PCR reads, holding one entry per CDR3 protein. The repertoire includes around 190,000 distinct CDR3 sequences, around 17% of them detected once, and roughly 50% sits in the top ten. Input material: blood. The receptors derive from a woman between 50 and 59 years old with Graves' hyperthyroidism.

This clonotype was counted a few times. The rearrangement links TRBV18 to TRBJ2-2, with TRBD2 matching over 11 bases. J was trimmed by 6 bases and V by 4 bases; bases with no gene match: 10. CDR3 length: 17 amino acids. Germline V lookup: CDR1 KGHSH, CDR2 LQKENI. In DNA, the CDR3 is TGTGCCAGCTCACAAGTCGCCGCTAGCGGGAGGCCCGGGGAGCTGTTTTTT. This translates into CASSQVAASGRPGELFF.

This clonotype was picked up many times. The chain links TRBV28 to TRBJ2-1; 11 bases are a match to TRBD2. This CDR3 contains 20 residues. CDR1 and CDR2 (germline): MDHEN, SYDVKM. Trimming removed 4 bases from V and 2 bases from J; junction bases left unmatched: 16. In DNA, the CDR3 is TGTGCCAGCAGTTCCTGGGCCGGGAATCTAGCGGGAGGACCCTACAATGAGCAGTTCTTC. Amino acids: CASSSWAGNLAGGPYNEQFF.

In this sample, this clonotype turned up a few times. The chain has TRBV25-1 and TRBJ2-1; D not certain. CDR1 and CDR2 (germline): MGHDK, SYGVNS. V was pared by 3 bases and J by 8 bases, with 5 bases between. The CDR3 has 11 amino acids. The CDR3 bases are TGTGCCAGCAGTGATCGGCATGAGCAGTTCTTC. Translating it yields CASSDRHEQFF. Full variable domain (missing parts from reference TRBV25-1 and TRBJ2-1): EADIYQTPRYLVIGTGKKITLECSQTMGHDKMYWYQQDPGMELHLIHYSYGVNSTEKGDLSSESTVSRIRTEHFPLTLESARPSHTSQYLCASSDRHEQFFGPGTRLTVL.

The chain links TRBV18 to TRBJ1-3; no definite D call. This CDR3 is 15 amino acids long. Germline V gene lookup returns CDR1 KGHSH and CDR2 LQKENI. The V and J ends lost 2 bases and 0 bases respectively, with 8 bases between them. The CDR3 is CASSPNSASGNTIYF. The DNA for the CDR3 is TGTGCCAGCTCACCAAACAGTGCCTCTGGAAACACCATATATTTT.

This chain joins TRBV6-1 and TRBJ2-2; perhaps D is TRBD1 or TRBD2 (5 bases each). This CDR3 is 19 amino acids long. Germline V gene data show CDR1 as MNHNS and CDR2 as SASEGT. Trimming removed 0 bases from V and 6 bases from J, with 23 bases in between. The CDR3, as DNA: TGTGCCAGCAGTGAAGCTCCCCAGGAGTGGGGCCTGGGACCCGGGGAGCTGTTTTTT. Encoded protein: CASSEAPQEWGLGPGELFF.

CDR3 region: CSARDAAGGPSYEQYF. The DNA for the CDR3 is TGCAGTGCTAGAGATGCGGCGGGAGGGCCATCATACGAGCAGTACTTC. This chain links TRBV20-1 with TRBJ2-7; TRBD2 aligns across 9 bases. V shed 0 bases, J shed 4 bases, and the junction held 10 bases outside the gene matches. CDR3 length: 16 residues. Germline V gene lookup returns CDR1 DFQATT and CDR2 SNEGSKA (reference sequence).

This chain joins TRBV12-3 or TRBV12-4 and TRBJ2-2; 10 bases are shared with TRBD2. The trim removed 7 bases at V and 2 bases at J, leaving 4 bases unmatched. CDR3 length: 15 residues. CDR3 region: CASKGLAVNTGELFF. DNA for the CDR3: TGTGCCAGCAAAGGACTAGCGGTAAACACCGGGGAGCTGTTTTTT.

This clonotype appeared many times. The genes are TRBV28 and TRBJ1-2; D is perhaps TRBD1 (6 bases). Trimming took off 5 bases at V and 4 bases at J, with 14 bases between the two ends. CDR3 length: 14 residues. CDR1 and CDR2 from the germline V gene are MDHEN and SYDVKM. DNA for the CDR3: TGTGCCAGCAGTGTTTCCACAGGGATCTATGGCTACACCTTC. It specifies CASSVSTGIYGYTF.

This clonotype was observed many times. The chain uses TRBV12-3 or TRBV12-4 and TRBJ2-7; TRBD1 aligns across 7 bases. This CDR3 region has 11 residues. V lost 6 bases to trimming and J lost 4 bases; unmatched junction nucleotides: 0. CDR3 sequence: CASRTGYEQYF. CDR3 coding DNA: TGTGCCAGCAGGACAGGGTACGAGCAGTACTTC.